The 18 T cell receptor beta chains presented below share a single source sample, sequenced in a study of patients and donors after allogeneic stem cell transplantation. TCRdb re-called the RT-PCR reads through MiXCR, storing one row per CDR3 protein. The repertoire has about 88,000 distinct CDR3 sequences, about 48% of them found once; the top ten carry 60% to 65%. The sample was blood, either unsorted or a sorted T cell fraction (not recorded which). The receptor source for this set is a human donor who was either an allogeneic HSCT recipient or a stem cell or donor lymphocyte infusion donor (not recorded which). It is not recorded whose cells these are; they may come from a transplant donor.

The V gene is TRBV27, the J gene TRBJ1-5; D perhaps matches TRBD1 (5 bases). Germline CDR1 reads MNHEY; CDR2 reads SMNVEV (reference sequence). Trimming shortened V by 6 bases and J by 7 bases, and 16 bases separated the two germline ends. The CDR3 runs 14 residues. The CDR3 nucleotides read TGTGCCAGCAGACCCGGGACCGGGCAGCAGCCCCAGCATTTT. This sequence encodes CASRPGTGQQPQHF.

This clonotype has a single count. The chain is built from TRBV24-1 and TRBJ2-3, with D perhaps TRBD1 or TRBD2 (5 bases each). The CDR3 is 15 amino acids. Germline values: CDR1 KGHDR, CDR2 SFDVKD. Trimming took off 4 bases at V and 0 bases at J, with 10 bases between the two ends. CDR3 DNA sequence: TGTGCCACCAGTGACCCCGGGGCCAGCACAGATACGCAGTATTTT. Translating it yields CATSDPGASTDTQYF.

The rearrangement links TRBV20-1 to TRBJ1-3; D not certain. This CDR3 comprises 14 residues. Trimming took off 6 bases at V and 0 bases at J, with 12 bases between the two ends. In germline, CDR1 is DFQATT, CDR2 SNEGSKA (reference sequence). The CDR3 DNA follows: TGCAGTGCCCCCCTGTGGGGCTCTGGAAACACCATATATTTT. As protein: CSAPLWGSGNTIYF.

This chain joins TRBV6-2 or TRBV6-3 and TRBJ2-5; D perhaps matches TRBD1 (5 bases). CDR3 length: 15 residues. V shed 7 bases and J shed 4 bases, with 19 bases lying between them. Germline V CDR1 and CDR2: MNHEY, SVGEGT. Written as DNA, the CDR3 is TGTGCCAGCACCCCAGGGTGGAGTATTGGAGAGACCCAGTACTTC. Translated, it gives CASTPGWSIGETQYF.

This chain connects TRBV4-1 to TRBJ2-1, with D unresolved. Trimming removed 6 bases from V and 5 bases from J, with 14 bases in between. CDR1 is MGHRA and CDR2 is YSYEKL in the germline V gene. The CDR3 is made up of 14 amino acids. This chain's CDR3 is CASSPRFSNNEQFF. CDR3 sequence (DNA): TGCGCCAGCAGTCCACGTTTTAGTAACAATGAGCAGTTCTTC.

There are a few counts of this clonotype. The chain uses TRBV12-3 or TRBV12-4 and TRBJ1-1, with 7 bases fitting TRBD1. V was clipped by 3 bases and J by 5 bases; unmatched bases: 9. There are 15 residues in the CDR3. CDR3 sequence: CASSFADRFKTEAFF. The CDR3 nucleotides read TGTGCCAGCAGTTTTGCGGACAGGTTTAAGACTGAAGCTTTCTTT.

The genes are TRBV15 and TRBJ1-2; D is undetermined. CDR1 is LNHNV, CDR2 YYDKDF, per germline (reference sequence). V shed 0 bases and J shed 8 bases, with 4 bases lying between them. CDR3 length: 11 residues. The CDR3, as DNA: TGTGCCACCAGCAGAGATGGAGGCTACACCTTC. Amino acid sequence: CATSRDGGYTF.

This rearrangement joins TRBV5-6 to TRBJ2-1; 8 nucleotides line up with TRBD2. The CDR3 is 17 amino acids. CDR1 and CDR2 (germline): SGHDT, YYEEEE. The V gene end was trimmed by 0 bases and the J gene end by 4 bases; junction bases not matched to a gene: 9. CDR3 DNA: TGTGCCAGCAGCTTGGGGCCGGGACTAGACCTATACAATGAGCAGTTCTTC. Encoded protein: CASSLGPGLDLYNEQFF.

Regarding this clonotype: A junction end diverges from the germline sequence, so it may reflect a read error. CDR3 amino acids: CSVEIRKGQLW. CDR3 nucleotides: TGCAGCGTTGAAATTCGGAAGGGTCAGCTTTGG. V and J are TRBV29-1 and TRBJ1-1; D ambiguous. The germline V gene encodes CDR1 SQVTM and CDR2 ANQGSEA. This CDR3 has 11 residues.

This clonotype was recorded a few times. As DNA, the CDR3 is TGTGCCAGCAGCCCCCGGGGGTTCGGAAATCAGCCCCAGCATTTT. Residues: CASSPRGFGNQPQHF. The V and J genes are TRBV28 and TRBJ1-5, with D possibly matching TRBD1 (5 bases). This CDR3 is 15 amino acids long. Germline V gene lookup returns CDR1 MDHEN and CDR2 SYDVKM. V shed 6 bases and J shed 4 bases, with 16 bases lying between them.

The V and J genes are TRBV12-3 or TRBV12-4 and TRBJ1-5; no firm D call. V lost 10 bases and J lost 0, with 10 bases in between. The CDR3 is made up of 13 amino acids. CDR3 amino acids: CAISEDSNQPQHF. CDR3 bases: TGTGCCATTTCAGAGGATAGCAATCAGCCCCAGCATTTT.

V and J are TRBV9 and TRBJ2-1, with 10 bases that match TRBD2. CDR1 SGDLS and CDR2 YYNGEE come from the germline V gene. This CDR3 has 18 amino acids. The junction had 14 bases not matched to a gene; V was cut back by 4 bases and J by 4 bases. The CDR3 protein is CASSSNPLAGVPYNEQFF. DNA for the CDR3: TGTGCCAGCAGCTCTAATCCCCTAGCGGGAGTCCCTTACAATGAGCAGTTCTTC.

V usage is TRBV28 and J usage is TRBJ1-2; the match to TRBD1 covers 12 bases. The germline V gene has CDR1 MDHEN and CDR2 SYDVKM. CDR3 length: 18 residues. With 7 bases clipped from V and 8 bases from J, the junction kept 20 bases outside the gene matches. This CDR3 is CASNPPPGQGAVAGGYTF. CDR3 DNA sequence: TGTGCCAGCAACCCTCCCCCGGGACAGGGGGCGGTGGCTGGCGGCTACACCTTC.

V usage is TRBV29-1 and J usage is TRBJ1-1, with D unresolved. V was clipped by 0 bases and J by 6 bases, with 8 bases between them. The CDR3 covers 12 residues. Germline V gene sequence: CDR1 SQVTM, CDR2 ANQGSEA. The CDR3 region is CSVEDSPAEAFF. The CDR3 region has the DNA TGCAGCGTTGAAGATAGCCCAGCTGAAGCTTTCTTT.

This clonotype showed up just once. This rearrangement joins TRBV5-1 to TRBJ2-1; D is possibly TRBD2 (6 bases). The V end was cut by 0 bases, the J end by 5 bases, with 21 bases between. Germline values: CDR1 SGHRS, CDR2 YFSETQ. There are 18 residues in the CDR3. The CDR3, as DNA: TGCGCCAGCAGCTTGGAGGACGTCGTGTGGAGGGATAACAATGAGCAGTTCTTC. It codes for CASSLEDVVWRDNNEQFF.

This clonotype was counted only a few times. The chain joins TRBV6-1 to TRBJ1-5; D not resolved. Germline V CDR1 and CDR2: MNHNS, SASEGT. The CDR3 has 15 residues. V was trimmed by 3 bases and J by 2 bases, leaving 11 bases between them. Here the CDR3 reads CASSEIRVGNQPQHF. The CDR3 DNA reads TGTGCCAGCAGTGAGATTAGGGTGGGCAATCAGCCCCAGCATTTT.

The CDR3 protein is CASSLGGRSDTQYF. CDR3 coding DNA: TGTGCCAGCAGCTTAGGCGGGAGGTCCGATACGCAGTATTTT. This chain connects TRBV11-3 to TRBJ2-3; 8 bases are shared with TRBD2. With 1 base clipped from V and 6 bases from J, the junction kept 3 bases outside the gene matches. Germline V gene sequence: CDR1 SGHNT, CDR2 YENEEA. This CDR3 has 14 residues.

This chain joins TRBV6-2 or TRBV6-3 and TRBJ1-1; 8 nucleotides line up with TRBD1. Trimming removed 7 bases from V and 6 bases from J; junction bases left unmatched: 13. The germline V gene encodes CDR1 MNHEY and CDR2 SVGEGT. The CDR3 has 15 residues. CDR3 protein: CASTKGRGQGSEAFF. The CDR3, as DNA: TGTGCCAGCACCAAAGGCAGGGGGCAAGGTTCTGAAGCTTTCTTT.